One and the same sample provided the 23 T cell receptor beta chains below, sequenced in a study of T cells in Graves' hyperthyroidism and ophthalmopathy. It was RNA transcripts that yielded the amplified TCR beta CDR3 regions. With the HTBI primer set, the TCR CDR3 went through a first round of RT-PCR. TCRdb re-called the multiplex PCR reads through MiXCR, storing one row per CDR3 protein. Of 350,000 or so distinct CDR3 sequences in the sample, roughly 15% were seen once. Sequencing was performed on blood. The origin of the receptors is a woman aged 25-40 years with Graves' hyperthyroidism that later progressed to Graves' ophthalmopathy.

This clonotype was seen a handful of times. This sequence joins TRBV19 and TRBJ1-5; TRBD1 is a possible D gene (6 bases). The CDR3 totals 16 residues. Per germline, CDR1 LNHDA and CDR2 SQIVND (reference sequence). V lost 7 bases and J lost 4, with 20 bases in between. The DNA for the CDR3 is TGTGCCAGTACCAAAACCGGGACACAAGGTAATCAGCCCCAGCATTTT. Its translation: CASTKTGTQGNQPQHF.

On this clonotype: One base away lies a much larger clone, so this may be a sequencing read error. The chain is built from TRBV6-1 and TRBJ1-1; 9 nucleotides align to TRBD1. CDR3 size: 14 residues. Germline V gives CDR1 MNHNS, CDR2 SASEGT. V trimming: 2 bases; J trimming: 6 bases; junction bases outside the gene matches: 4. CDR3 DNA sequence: TGTGCCAGCAGTGAATGGGACAGGGTCGCTGAAGCTTTCTTT. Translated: CASSEWDRVAEAFF.

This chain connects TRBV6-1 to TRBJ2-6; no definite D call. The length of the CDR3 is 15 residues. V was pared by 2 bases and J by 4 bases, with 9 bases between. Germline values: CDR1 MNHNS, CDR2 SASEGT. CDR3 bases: TGTGCCAGCAGTGAAAAGTCCTCCGGGGCCAACGTCCTGACTTTC. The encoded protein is CASSEKSSGANVLTF.

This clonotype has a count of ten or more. DNA for the CDR3: TGTGCCAGCAGTCGACGGACAACAGGCTATGGGACCCAGTACTTC. Protein sequence: CASSRRTTGYGTQYF. The gene calls are TRBV6-1 and TRBJ2-5; perhaps TRBD1 as D (5 bases). V was trimmed by 5 bases and J by 7 bases, leaving 20 bases between them. The germline gives CDR1 MNHNS, CDR2 SASEGT. The CDR3 contains 15 residues.

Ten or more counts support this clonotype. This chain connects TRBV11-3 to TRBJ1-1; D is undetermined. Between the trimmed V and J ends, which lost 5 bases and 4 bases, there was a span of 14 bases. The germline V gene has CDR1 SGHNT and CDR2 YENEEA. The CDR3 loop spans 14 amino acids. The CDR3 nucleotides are TGTGCCAGCAGCCCCCGGGGAAGGGCCACTGAAGCTTTCTTT. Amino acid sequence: CASSPRGRATEAFF. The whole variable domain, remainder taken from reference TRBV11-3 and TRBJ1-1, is EAGVVQSPRYKIIEKKQPVAFWCNPISGHNTLYWYLQNLGQGPELLIRYENEEAVDDSQLPKDRFSAERLKGVDSTLKIQPAELGDSAVYLCASSPRGRATEAFFGQGTRLTVV.

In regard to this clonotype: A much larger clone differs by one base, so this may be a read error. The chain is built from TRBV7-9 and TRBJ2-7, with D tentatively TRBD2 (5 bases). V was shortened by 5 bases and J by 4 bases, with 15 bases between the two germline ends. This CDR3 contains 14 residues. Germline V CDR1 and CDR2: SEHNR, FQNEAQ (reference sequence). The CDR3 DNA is TGTGCCAGCAGCGCAGCGGTAGGGCCTTACGAGCAGTACTTC. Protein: CASSAAVGPYEQYF.

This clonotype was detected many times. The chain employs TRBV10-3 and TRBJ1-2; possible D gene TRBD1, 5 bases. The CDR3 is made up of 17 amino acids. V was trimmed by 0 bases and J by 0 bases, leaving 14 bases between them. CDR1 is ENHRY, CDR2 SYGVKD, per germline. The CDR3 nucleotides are TGTGCCATCAGTGAGTCGTGGCAGGGAGGTTCTAACTATGGCTACACCTTC. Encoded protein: CAISESWQGGSNYGYTF.

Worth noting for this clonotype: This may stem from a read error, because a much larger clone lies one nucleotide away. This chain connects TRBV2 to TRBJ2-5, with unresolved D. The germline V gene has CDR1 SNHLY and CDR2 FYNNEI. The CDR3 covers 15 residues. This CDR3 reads CASSEVHVVEETQHF. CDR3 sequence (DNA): TGTGCCAGCAGTGAAGTACATGTGGTCGAAGAGACCCAGCACTTC.

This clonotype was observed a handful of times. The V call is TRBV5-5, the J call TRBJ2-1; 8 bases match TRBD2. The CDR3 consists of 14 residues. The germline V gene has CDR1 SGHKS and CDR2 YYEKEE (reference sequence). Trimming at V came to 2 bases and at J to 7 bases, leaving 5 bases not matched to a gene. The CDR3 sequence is CASSFGGGTNEQFF. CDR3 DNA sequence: TGTGCCAGCAGCTTCGGCGGGGGGACGAATGAGCAGTTCTTC.

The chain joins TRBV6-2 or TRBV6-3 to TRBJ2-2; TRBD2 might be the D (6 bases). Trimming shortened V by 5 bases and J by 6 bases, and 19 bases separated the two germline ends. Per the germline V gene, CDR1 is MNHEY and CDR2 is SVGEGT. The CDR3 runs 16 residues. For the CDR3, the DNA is TGTGCCAGCAGTACGGACCTGGGCGGGATACCCGGGGAGCTGTTTTTT. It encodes CASSTDLGGIPGELFF.

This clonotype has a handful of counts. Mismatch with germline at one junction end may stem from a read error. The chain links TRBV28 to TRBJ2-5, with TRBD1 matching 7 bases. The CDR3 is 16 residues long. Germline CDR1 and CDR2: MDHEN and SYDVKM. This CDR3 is CAGSSPQSQTGETQYF. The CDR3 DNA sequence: TGTGCCGGCAGTTCTCCCCAATCTCAGACAGGGGAGACCCAGTACTTC.

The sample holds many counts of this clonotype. CDR3 DNA sequence: TGTGCCAGCAGCCCTCTCGAAAGCACAGATACGCAGTATTTT. Encoded protein: CASSPLESTDTQYF. V gene TRBV2 combines with J gene TRBJ2-3; no reliable D call. The germline V and J ends were trimmed by 6 bases and 0 bases, with 10 bases remaining between them. CDR1 is SNHLY, CDR2 FYNNEI, per germline. CDR3 length equals 14 residues.

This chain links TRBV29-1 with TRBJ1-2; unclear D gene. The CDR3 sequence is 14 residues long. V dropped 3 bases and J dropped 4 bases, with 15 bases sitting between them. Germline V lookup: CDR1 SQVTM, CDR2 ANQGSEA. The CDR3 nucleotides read TGCAGCGTTGAGGGAAGGTACGGATTCTATGGCTACACCTTC. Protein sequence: CSVEGRYGFYGYTF. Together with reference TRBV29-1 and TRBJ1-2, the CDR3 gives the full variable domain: SAVISQKPSRDICQRGTSLTIQCQVDSQVTMMFWYRQQPGQSLTLIATANQGSEATYESGFVIDKFPISRPNLTFSTLTVSNMSPEDSSIYLCSVEGRYGFYGYTFGSGTRLTVV.

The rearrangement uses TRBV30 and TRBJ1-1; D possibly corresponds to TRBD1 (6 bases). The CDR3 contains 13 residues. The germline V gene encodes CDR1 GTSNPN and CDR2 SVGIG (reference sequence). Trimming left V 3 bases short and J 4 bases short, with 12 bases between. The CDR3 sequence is CAWRRQGGTEAFF. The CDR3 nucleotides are TGTGCCTGGAGGAGGCAAGGGGGCACTGAAGCTTTCTTT. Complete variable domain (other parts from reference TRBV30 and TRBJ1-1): SQTIHQWPATLVQPVGSPLSLECTVEGTSNPNLYWYRQAAGRGLQLLFYSVGIGQISSEVPQNLSASRPQDRQFILSSKKLLLSDSGFYLCAWRRQGGTEAFFGQGTRLTVV.

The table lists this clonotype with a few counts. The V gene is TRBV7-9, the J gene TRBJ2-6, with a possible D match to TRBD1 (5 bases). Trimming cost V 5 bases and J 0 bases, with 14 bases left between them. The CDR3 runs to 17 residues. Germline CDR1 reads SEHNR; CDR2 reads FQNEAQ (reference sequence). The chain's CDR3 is CASSTRLDSSGANVLTF. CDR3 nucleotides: TGTGCCAGCAGCACCAGACTCGACAGCTCTGGGGCCAACGTCCTGACTTTC.

CDR3 in amino acids: CASSGGQPGLETQYF. The CDR3 region has the DNA TGTGCCAGCAGTGGGGGACAGCCGGGGTTGGAGACCCAGTACTTC. This rearrangement joins TRBV2 to TRBJ2-5, with 7 nucleotides matching TRBD1. The CDR3 sequence is 15 residues long. The V gene's germline CDR1 is SNHLY and CDR2 FYNNEI. With V trimmed by 4 bases and J by 5 bases, 10 bases remained unmatched.

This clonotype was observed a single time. Here the CDR3 reads CAIGGGLVNEQFF. The CDR3, as DNA: TGTGCCATCGGTGGGGGACTAGTCAATGAGCAGTTCTTC. The chain links TRBV10-3 to TRBJ2-1, with 8 bases matching TRBD2. Germline lookup yields CDR1 ENHRY and CDR2 SYGVKD. The trim removed 8 bases at V and 6 bases at J, leaving 6 bases unmatched. The CDR3 contains 13 residues.

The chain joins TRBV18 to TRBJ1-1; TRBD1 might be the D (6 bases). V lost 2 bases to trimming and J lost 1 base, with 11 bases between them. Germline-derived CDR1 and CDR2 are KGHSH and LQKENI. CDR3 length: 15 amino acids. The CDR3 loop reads CASSPTRGRNTEAFF. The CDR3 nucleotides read TGTGCCAGCTCACCAACCAGGGGAAGGAACACTGAAGCTTTCTTT.

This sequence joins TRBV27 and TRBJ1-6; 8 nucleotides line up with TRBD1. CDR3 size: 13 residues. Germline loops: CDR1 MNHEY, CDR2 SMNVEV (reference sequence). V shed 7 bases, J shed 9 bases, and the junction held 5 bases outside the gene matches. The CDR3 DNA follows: TGTGCCAGCACCGGGGACAGGTTTTCACCCCTCCACTTT. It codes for CASTGDRFSPLHF.

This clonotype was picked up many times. The CDR3 sequence is CASGDDRATGELFF. CDR3 bases: TGTGCTAGTGGTGACGACAGGGCTACCGGGGAGCTGTTTTTT. This chain uses TRBV12-5 with TRBJ2-2; 7 nucleotides match TRBD1. Germline CDR1 and CDR2: LGHNT and FRNRAP. The V gene end was trimmed by 5 bases and the J gene end by 5 bases; junction bases not matched to a gene: 5. The CDR3 covers 14 residues.

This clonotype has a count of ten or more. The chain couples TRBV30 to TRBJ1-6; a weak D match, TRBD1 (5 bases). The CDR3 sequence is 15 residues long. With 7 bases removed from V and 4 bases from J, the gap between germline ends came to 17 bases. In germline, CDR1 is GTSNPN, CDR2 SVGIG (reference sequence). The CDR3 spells CASRTRTLYNSPLHF. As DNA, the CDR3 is TGTGCCTCACGAACTCGGACATTGTATAATTCACCCCTCCACTTT.

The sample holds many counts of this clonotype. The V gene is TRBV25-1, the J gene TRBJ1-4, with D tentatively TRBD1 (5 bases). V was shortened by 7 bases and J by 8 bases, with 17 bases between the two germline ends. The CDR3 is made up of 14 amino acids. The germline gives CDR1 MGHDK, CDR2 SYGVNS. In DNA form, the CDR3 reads TGTGCCAGCAACCGGGCGGGGGTTGACGAAAAACTGTTTTTT. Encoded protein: CASNRAGVDEKLFF. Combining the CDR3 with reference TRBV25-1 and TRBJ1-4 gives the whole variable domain EADIYQTPRYLVIGTGKKITLECSQTMGHDKMYWYQQDPGMELHLIHYSYGVNSTEKGDLSSESTVSRIRTEHFPLTLESARPSHTSQYLCASNRAGVDEKLFFGSGTQLSVL.

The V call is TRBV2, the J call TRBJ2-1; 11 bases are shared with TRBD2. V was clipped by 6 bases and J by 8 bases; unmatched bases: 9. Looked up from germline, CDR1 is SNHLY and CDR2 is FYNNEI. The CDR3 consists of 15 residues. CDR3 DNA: TGTGCCAGCAGATTAACTAGCGGGAGTGGCGATGAGCAGTTCTTC. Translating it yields CASRLTSGSGDEQFF.